These T cell receptor beta chains were read from a single sample in a study of blood T cells in healthy people across ages. One entry per CDR3 protein results from TCRdb running MiXCR on the 5' RACE reads. The table lists about 1,400,000 distinct CDR3 sequences, 42% of them singletons, with 7.9% in the top ten. Sequencing used blood. The receptors stem from a woman aged 18-30 years in good health. Both conserved end residues are part of each CDR3. A D gene is named only where the DNA matches it firmly. Size values are once, few and many counts, or a class for expanded clones, and some rows have none.

NA | TRBJ1-1 | TRBV7-9 | many | CASSLGLTEAFF | TGTGCCAGCAGCTTAGGGCTCACTGAAGCTTTCTTT
NA | TRBJ2-1 | TRBV20-1 | NA | CSACRTQATYNEQFF | TGCAGTGCCTGTCGGACGCAGGCCACATACAATGAGCAGTTCTTC
TRBD2 | TRBJ2-5 | TRBV12-5 | few | CASGLTTKASSGRQETQYF | TGTGCTAGTGGTTTGACGACGAAGGCCTCTAGCGGGCGTCAAGAGACCCAGTACTTC
NA | TRBJ2-3 | TRBV3-1 | NA | CASSQDFPPPSTDTQYF | TGTGCCAGCAGCCAAGATTTCCCTCCTCCTAGCACAGATACGCAGTATTTT
NA | TRBJ2-7 | TRBV2 | many | CASSHREPYEQYF | TGTGCCAGCAGCCACAGGGAACCCTACGAGCAGTACTTC
TRBD2 | TRBJ2-7 | TRBV7-8 | NA | CASSLWTSSVYEQYF | TGTGCCAGCAGCTTGTGGACTAGCTCCGTTTACGAGCAGTACTTC
NA | TRBJ2-1 | TRBV29-1 | many | CSVEDPLGWGDEQFF | TGCAGCGTTGAAGATCCCTTAGGTTGGGGTGATGAGCAGTTCTTC
NA | TRBJ1-4 | TRBV20-1 | NA | CSAREGHLLFF | TGCAGTGCTAGAGAGGGACATCTACTGTTTTTT
NA | TRBJ2-7 | TRBV6-5 | NA | CASQRATSYEQYF | TGTGCCAGCCAAAGGGCCACCTCCTACGAGCAGTACTTC
TRBD2 | TRBJ2-5 | TRBV20-1 | NA | CSASESSGRGETQYF | TGCAGTGCTAGTGAGTCTAGCGGGAGAGGGGAGACCCAGTACTTC
NA | TRBJ2-1 | TRBV21-1 | NA | CAAGSKRLNEQFF | TGTGCCGCGGGTTCTAAGAGGCTCAATGAGCAGTTCTTC
TRBD2 | TRBJ2-3 | TRBV2 | many | CASRRGLAGGTDTQYF | TGTGCCAGCAGGAGGGGACTAGCGGGAGGGACAGATACGCAGTATTTT
TRBD1 | TRBJ2-5 | TRBV7-3 | few | CASSLTGQGKETQYF | TGTGCCAGCAGCTTAACCGGACAGGGTAAAGAGACCCAGTACTTC
NA | TRBJ1-5 | TRBV12-3/TRBV12-4 | NA | CASSFRLNQPQHF | TGTGCCAGCAGTTTCAGGCTTAATCAGCCCCAGCATTTT
TRBD2 | TRBJ2-1 | TRBV4-1 | NA | CASSPPSGPTYNEQFF | TGCGCCAGCAGCCCACCTAGCGGGCCAACCTACAATGAGCAGTTCTTC
NA | TRBJ1-2 | TRBV25-1 | NA | CANSERGQDYGYTF | TGTGCCAACAGTGAACGAGGGCAGGACTATGGCTACACCTTC
NA | TRBJ1-1 | TRBV5-1 | NA | CASSLGGLNLTLNTGAFF | TGCGCCAGCAGCTTGGGGGGCCTCAACCTCACATTGAACACTGGAGCTTTCTTT
TRBD1 | TRBJ2-1 | TRBV7-7 | NA | CASSLGTGGNNEQFF | TGTGCTAGCAGCTTAGGGACAGGGGGTAACAATGAGCAGTTCTTC
NA | TRBJ2-7 | TRBV3-1 | NA | CASSTQGTLEQYF | TGTGCCAGCAGCACCCAAGGGACTCTCGAGCAGTACTTC
TRBD2 | TRBJ2-3 | TRBV20-1 | NA | CSTLAGSTDTQYF | TGCAGTACACTAGCGGGGTCTACAGATACGCAGTATTTT
TRBD1 | TRBJ2-5 | TRBV27 | NA | CASRGNVGQQETQYF | TGTGCCAGCAGAGGAAATGTGGGACAGCAAGAGACCCAGTACTTC
NA | TRBJ2-7 | TRBV5-1 | few | CASRELDEQYF | TGCGCCAGCAGGGAGCTGGACGAGCAGTACTTC
NA | TRBJ2-5 | TRBV5-5 | NA | CASSEGTRPEETQYF | TGTGCCAGCAGCGAAGGGACACGGCCTGAGGAGACCCAGTACTTC
NA | TRBJ2-3 | TRBV20-1 | NA | CSAFPPAGDTQYF | TGCAGTGCGTTTCCCCCGGCAGGGGATACGCAGTATTTT
NA | TRBJ1-2 | TRBV29-1 | many | CSVGADGTNNGYTF | TGCAGCGTGGGGGCCGACGGGACTAATAATGGCTACACCTTC
NA | TRBJ1-1 | TRBV10-3 | NA | CAISETDQNTEAFF | TGTGCCATCAGTGAGACGGATCAAAACACTGAAGCTTTCTTT
TRBD2 | TRBJ2-1 | TRBV4-2 | NA | CASSQARGGTNNNEQFF | TGTGCCAGCAGCCAAGCTCGCGGGGGAACGAATAACAATGAGCAGTTCTTC
TRBD1 | TRBJ2-7 | TRBV30 | NA | CAWIPSGRGSHEQYF | TGTGCCTGGATTCCCAGTGGCAGGGGGTCCCACGAGCAGTACTTC
NA | TRBJ2-5 | TRBV2 | NA | CASSGAGVAQETQYF | TGTGCCAGCAGTGGGGCAGGGGTAGCCCAAGAGACCCAGTACTTC
TRBD1 | TRBJ2-6 | TRBV15 | NA | CATSRTQGTGANVLTF | TGTGCCACCAGCAGAACACAGGGGACTGGGGCCAACGTCCTGACTTTC
NA | TRBJ2-7 | TRBV5-1 | many | CASSFGQGDYEQYF | TGCGCCAGCAGCTTCGGGCAGGGAGACTACGAGCAGTACTTC
TRBD1 | TRBJ2-7 | TRBV29-1 | NA | CSVEGDSANEQYF | TGCAGCGTTGAAGGGGACAGCGCTAACGAGCAGTACTTC
TRBD1 | TRBJ1-1 | TRBV12-3/TRBV12-4 | few | CASSSGTAGLSTEAFF | TGTGCCAGCAGCTCCGGGACAGCCGGGCTGAGCACTGAAGCTTTCTTT
NA | TRBJ2-5 | TRBV25-1 | many | CASSESGGGPRQYF | TGTGCCAGCAGTGAATCCGGAGGGGGACCCCGGCAGTACTTC
NA | TRBJ1-5 | TRBV12-3/TRBV12-4 | NA | CASSRKPDRDQPQHF | TGTGCCAGCAGTCGAAAGCCAGACCGCGATCAGCCCCAGCATTTT
TRBD1 | TRBJ2-1 | TRBV12-3/TRBV12-4 | NA | CASRAGTGSDEQFF | TGTGCCAGCAGAGCCGGGACAGGGTCTGATGAGCAGTTCTTC
NA | TRBJ2-1 | TRBV7-2 | NA | CASSPKAQGNEQFF | TGTGCCAGCAGCCCTAAGGCACAGGGAAATGAGCAGTTCTTC
NA | TRBJ2-1 | TRBV20-1 | few | CSALEAGLFSYNEQFF | TGCAGTGCCCTCGAAGCGGGTCTATTCTCCTACAATGAGCAGTTCTTC
TRBD1 | TRBJ1-4 | TRBV7-9 | NA | CASSPRGGGSINNEKLFF | TGTGCCAGCAGCCCCCGAGGAGGGGGCTCCATTAATAATGAAAAACTGTTTTTT
NA | TRBJ2-3 | TRBV15 | NA | CATSRAAGTQYF | TGTGCCACCAGCAGAGCGGCGGGAACGCAGTATTTT
TRBD1 | TRBJ1-4 | TRBV29-1 | few | CSAREGAATNEKLFF | TGCAGCGCCCGTGAGGGGGCTGCAACTAATGAAAAACTGTTTTTT